These 17 T cell receptor beta chains originate from one sample sequenced in a study of identical twins. Each CDR3 protein is one row after TCRdb ran MiXCR on the 5' RACE reads. The data show about 530,000 distinct CDR3 sequences, approximately 20% seen once. These data were also filed under a second study, of yellow fever vaccine responses in identical twins.

What was sequenced was CD4+ T cells sorted from blood. Every receptor here comes from a woman between 18 and 30 years old in good health.

The rearrangement links TRBV25-1 to TRBJ2-7; maybe TRBD2 (6 bases). The germline V gene has CDR1 MGHDK and CDR2 SYGVNS. The CDR3 consists of 11 residues. V lost 8 bases and J lost 5, with 10 bases in between. The CDR3 is CASGGLDEQYF. DNA for the CDR3: TGTGCCAGCGGGGGACTGGACGAGCAGTACTTC.

This chain joins TRBV5-1 and TRBJ2-1, with 10 nucleotides matching TRBD1. This CDR3 has 14 amino acids. Per germline, CDR1 SGHRS and CDR2 YFSETQ. The trim removed 6 bases at V and 5 bases at J, leaving 5 bases unmatched. DNA of the CDR3: TGCGCCAGCATAACCGGGACAGGGGACAATGAGCAGTTCTTC. This translates into CASITGTGDNEQFF.

This clonotype was observed a few times. The genes are TRBV10-3 and TRBJ2-1; perhaps TRBD1 as D (6 bases). Germline values: CDR1 ENHRY, CDR2 SYGVKD. The CDR3 is 13 amino acids. Trimming left V 4 bases short and J 5 bases short, with 9 bases between. This CDR3 reads CAISVWTDNEQFF. The CDR3 DNA follows: TGTGCCATCAGTGTCTGGACAGACAATGAGCAGTTCTTC.

This chain uses TRBV7-3 with TRBJ2-3; 8 nucleotides agree with TRBD2. The CDR3 consists of 15 residues. V lost 5 bases to trimming and J lost 6 bases; unmatched junction nucleotides: 10. CDR1 is SGHTA and CDR2 is FQGTGA in the germline V gene. In DNA, the CDR3 is TGTGCCAGCAGCCCCCGGGGGGGAGCAGGTGATACGCAGTATTTT. Its protein product is CASSPRGGAGDTQYF. Full variable domain (rest looked up from reference TRBV7-3 and TRBJ2-3): GAGVSQTPSNKVTEKGKYVELRCDPISGHTALYWYRQSLGQGPEFLIYFQGTGAADDSGLPNDRFFAVRPEGSVSTLKIQRTERGDSAVYLCASSPRGGAGDTQYFGPGTRLTVL.

This chain links TRBV20-1 with TRBJ2-5; TRBD2 might be the D (5 bases). Trimming shortened V by 4 bases and J by 4 bases, and 13 bases separated the two germline ends. Germline V gene sequence: CDR1 DFQATT, CDR2 SNEGSKA (reference sequence). The CDR3 covers 13 residues. The CDR3 is CSAISSLGETQYF. The CDR3 DNA reads as TGCAGTGCTATTTCTAGCTTAGGAGAGACCCAGTACTTC.

There are a few counts of this clonotype. The J gene is TRBJ2-7, the V gene TRBV27; 8 positions match TRBD1. CDR3 length: 17 amino acids. V dropped 3 bases and J dropped 5; count of bases not matched to a gene: 15. Germline V lookup: CDR1 MNHEY, CDR2 SMNVEV (reference sequence). CDR3 bases: TGTGCCAGCAGTTTCTTACCTCGGACAGGGAAGGACGACGAGCAGTACTTC. Translating gives CASSFLPRTGKDDEQYF.

This clonotype was found a few times. In DNA form, the CDR3 reads TGTGCCAGCAGCCTGCGTGGAGCCGCTAGAACAGATACGCAGTATTTT. Protein: CASSLRGAARTDTQYF. The chain has TRBV3-1 and TRBJ2-3; the D is unclear. V lost 4 bases, J lost 3 bases, and 17 bases lay in between. The CDR3 runs 16 residues. Per germline, CDR1 LGHDT and CDR2 YNNKEL (reference sequence).

V usage is TRBV20-1 and J usage is TRBJ2-7; D uncertain. Germline V gene lookup returns CDR1 DFQATT and CDR2 SNEGSKA (reference sequence). The CDR3 length is 10 residues. Between the trimmed V and J ends, which lost 4 bases and 5 bases, there was a span of 6 bases. For the CDR3, the DNA is TGCAGTGCTACCCGCAACGAGCAGTACTTC. It yields the protein CSATRNEQYF.

The chain joins TRBV20-1 to TRBJ2-7; D is unclear. Trimming cost V 2 bases and J 3 bases, with 14 bases left between them. The CDR3 totals 14 residues. Germline V gives CDR1 DFQATT, CDR2 SNEGSKA (reference sequence). CDR3 DNA: TGCAGTGCTAGACCCAGTCCCGCCGACTACGAGCAGTACTTC. The encoded protein is CSARPSPADYEQYF.

The V call is TRBV6-1, the J call TRBJ2-5; D may be TRBD2 (5 bases). This CDR3 has 12 amino acids. The ends were cut back, 8 bases at V and 3 bases at J, with 10 bases in the middle. Germline loops: CDR1 MNHNS, CDR2 SASEGT. The CDR3 sequence: CASGGLEETQYF. The CDR3 DNA is TGTGCCAGCGGCGGGTTGGAAGAGACCCAGTACTTC.

This clonotype appeared a few times. The CDR3 DNA sequence: TGTGCCAGCAGAGCCCACAACTCTGGGGCCAACGTCCTGACTTTC. The encoded protein is CASRAHNSGANVLTF. The chain uses TRBV12-3 or TRBV12-4 and TRBJ2-6; D uncertain. Trimming cost V 6 bases and J 0 bases, with 9 bases left between them. CDR3 length equals 15 residues.

The CDR3 DNA sequence: TGTGCCAGTAGTACCCGACTTGCGGGGCCGCGCACAGATACGCAGTATTTT. Its translation: CASSTRLAGPRTDTQYF. The chain is built from TRBV19 and TRBJ2-3; D is perhaps TRBD2 (6 bases). Trimming pared 4 bases from V and 1 base from J, leaving 18 bases between. The length of the CDR3 is 17 residues. Germline-derived CDR1 and CDR2 are LNHDA and SQIVND (reference sequence).

The J gene is TRBJ2-1, the V gene TRBV4-1, with 7 nucleotides matching TRBD2. V lost 0 bases to trimming and J lost 4 bases; unmatched junction nucleotides: 9. CDR3 length: 17 amino acids. The germline gives CDR1 MGHRA, CDR2 YSYEKL. The CDR3 DNA follows: TGCGCCAGCAGCCAAGATGCGACGGGAGGTTCGTACAATGAGCAGTTCTTC. Its protein product is CASSQDATGGSYNEQFF.

This clonotype was counted only a few times. The chain has TRBV2 and TRBJ2-3; D may correspond to TRBD1 or TRBD2 (6 bases each). Germline V gene data show CDR1 as SNHLY and CDR2 as FYNNEI. Trimming pared 4 bases from V and 4 bases from J, leaving 12 bases between. The CDR3 is 14 amino acids. The CDR3 DNA reads TGTGCCAGCAGTGCATTTGGGGGGCCAGATACGCAGTATTTT. Amino acid sequence: CASSAFGGPDTQYF.

The chain is built from TRBV2 and TRBJ2-3; tentatively, D is TRBD2 (5 bases). The CDR3 length is 14 residues. The V gene's germline CDR1 is SNHLY and CDR2 FYNNEI. With 4 bases removed from V and 5 bases from J, the gap between germline ends came to 13 bases. CDR3 coding DNA: TGTGCCAGCAGTGTGGGTGGGAGTAGAGATACGCAGTATTTT. Amino acids: CASSVGGSRDTQYF. Full variable domain (outside the CDR3, taken from reference TRBV2 and TRBJ2-3): EPEVTQTPSHQVTQMGQEVILRCVPISNHLYFYWYRQILGQKVEFLVSFYNNEISEKSEIFDDQFSVERPDGSNFTLKIRSTKLEDSAMYFCASSVGGSRDTQYFGPGTRLTVL.

The chain recombines TRBV3-1 with TRBJ2-1; 10 bases align to TRBD2. V shed 6 bases and J 0 bases; nucleotides not matched to a gene: 11. The CDR3 runs to 18 residues. Germline values: CDR1 LGHDT, CDR2 YNNKEL (reference sequence). Written as DNA, the CDR3 is TGTGCCAGCAGTTCCGTGCTAGCGGGGGTTAGCTCCTACAATGAGCAGTTCTTC. This sequence encodes CASSSVLAGVSSYNEQFF.

There are a few counts of this clonotype. This chain connects TRBV6-5 to TRBJ2-2, with 9 bases aligning to TRBD2. Per the germline V gene, CDR1 is MNHEY and CDR2 is SVGAGI. There are 14 residues in the CDR3. V shed 4 bases and J 6 bases; nucleotides not matched to a gene: 3. The CDR3 here is CASSWGLASGELFF. The DNA for the CDR3 is TGTGCCAGCAGTTGGGGACTAGCCTCCGGGGAGCTGTTTTTT.